The 2 T cell receptor beta chains below come from one sample, sequenced in a study of CD8 T cells in ankylosing spondylitis (dated by TCRdb to 2016 to 2017). Library generation was performed with 5' RACE. The sequencer was an Illumina HiSeq 2500. Clones were called with MiXCR by TCRdb after fastp trimmed the public reads at Q25, and only in-frame beta chains were retained. Each entry merges the rows of one CDR3 protein and shows their most common DNA and genes. For this sample the table gives 270,000 or so distinct CDR3 sequences, of which about 18% were detected only once. Under 40% of the sample goes to the ten largest clones. The material sequenced was blood, either unsorted or a sorted T cell fraction (not recorded which). Receptors were obtained from a male donor with ankylosing spondylitis or in good health (not recorded which).

This clonotype has more than one count but fewer than ten. V is TRBV4-1 and J is TRBJ2-5; no reliable D call. V was shortened by 0 bases and J by 0 bases, with 5 bases between the two germline ends. The germline V gene has CDR1 MGHRA and CDR2 YSYEKL. The CDR3 loop spans 14 amino acids. In nucleotides, the CDR3 is TGCGCCAGCAGCCAAGAGAGGAACCAAGAGACCCAGTACTTC. Protein: CASSQERNQETQYF.

The sample holds many counts of this clonotype. The chain is built from TRBV29-1 and TRBJ2-1; D is possibly TRBD2 (5 bases). The CDR3 spans 12 residues. Trimming cost V 2 bases and J 7 bases, with 9 bases left between them. The germline V gene encodes CDR1 SQVTM and CDR2 ANQGSEA. CDR3 amino acids: CSVEPPGNEQFF. CDR3 coding DNA: TGCAGCGTTGAACCTCCGGGGAATGAGCAGTTCTTC.